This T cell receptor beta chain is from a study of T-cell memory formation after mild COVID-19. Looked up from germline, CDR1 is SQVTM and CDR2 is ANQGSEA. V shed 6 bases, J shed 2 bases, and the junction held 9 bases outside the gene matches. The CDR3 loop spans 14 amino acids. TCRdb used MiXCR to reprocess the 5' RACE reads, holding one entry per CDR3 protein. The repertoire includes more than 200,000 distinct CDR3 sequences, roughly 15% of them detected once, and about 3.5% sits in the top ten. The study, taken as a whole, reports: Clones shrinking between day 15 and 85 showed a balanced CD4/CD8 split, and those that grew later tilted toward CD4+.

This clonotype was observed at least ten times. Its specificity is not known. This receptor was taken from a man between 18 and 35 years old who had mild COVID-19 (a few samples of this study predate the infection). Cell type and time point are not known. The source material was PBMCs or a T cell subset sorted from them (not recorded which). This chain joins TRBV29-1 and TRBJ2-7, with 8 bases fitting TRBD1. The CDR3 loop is CSVETGDRTYEQYF. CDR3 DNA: TGCAGCGTAGAAACAGGGGACAGGACCTACGAGCAGTACTTC.